The TCR beta chain described here comes from a study of blood T cell repertoires in COVID-19. Study-wide background: The analysed material was cDNA or gDNA that came from T cells, B-cell-depleted T cells, or PBMCs.

Per the original data handling: Amplification from reference gene primers served as the basis for estimated nucleated cell counts. Sequenced by immunoSEQ multiplex PCR; TCRdb stores in-frame clones only, minus some. The V and J calls and clone size come from that table; D and trimming were worked out from the DNA. The sample comprises roughly 200,000 clones, approximately 85% of which are singletons, and approximately 8% rests with the top ten. The CDR3 length is 18 residues. V gave up 6 bases and J gave up 0 bases; unmatched junction bases: 10. Per the germline V gene, CDR1 is MNHEY and CDR2 is SVGEGT.

The source is a woman between 55 and 75 years old with acute or convalescent COVID-19. The chain employs TRBV6-2 or TRBV6-3 and TRBJ1-5, with 11 bases that match TRBD1. The sample was peripheral blood. The CDR3 coding sequence is TGTGCCAGCAGCACGGACAGGGGGCGGATCGGTAGCAATCAGCCCCAGCATTTT. Residues: CASSTDRGRIGSNQPQHF.